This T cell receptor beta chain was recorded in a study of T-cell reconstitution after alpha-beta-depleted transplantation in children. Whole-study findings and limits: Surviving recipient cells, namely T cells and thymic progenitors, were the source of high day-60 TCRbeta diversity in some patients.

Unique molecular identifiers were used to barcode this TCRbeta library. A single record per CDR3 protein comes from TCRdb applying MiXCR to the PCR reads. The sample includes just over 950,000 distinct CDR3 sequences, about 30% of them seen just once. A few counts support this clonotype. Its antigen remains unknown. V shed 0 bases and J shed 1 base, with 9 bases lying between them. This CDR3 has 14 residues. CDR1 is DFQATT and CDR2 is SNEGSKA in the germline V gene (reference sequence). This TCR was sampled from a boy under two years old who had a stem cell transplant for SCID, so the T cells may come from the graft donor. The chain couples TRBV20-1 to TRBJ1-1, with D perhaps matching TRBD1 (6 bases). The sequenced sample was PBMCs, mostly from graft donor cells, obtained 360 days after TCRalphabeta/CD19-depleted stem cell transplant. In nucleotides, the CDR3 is TGCAGTGCTAGAGATTTGACAGGGAACACTGAAGCTTTCTTT. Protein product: CSARDLTGNTEAFF.